This T cell receptor (beta chain) was sequenced in a study of regulatory T cells in long-lasting Graves disease. Broader study findings: Limited samples may have lowered accuracy.

With regard to this clonotype: Its antigen is currently unknown.

Building of the TCR beta libraries involved iRepertoire HTBI primers and Arm-PCR of CDR3 regions. TCRdb passed the multiplex PCR reads through MiXCR, listing each CDR3 protein once. Found here are just over 600,000 distinct CDR3 sequences, 15% to 20% of them singletons; the top ten hold 18%. As to time point: newly diagnosed GD, antithyroid drugs for less than 3 months. PBMC-derived RNA was used for the TCR library. EDTA tubes received roughly 10 milliliters of drawn peripheral blood. The CDR3 has 14 residues. The germline gives CDR1 SGHRS, CDR2 YFSETQ. Trimming cost V 3 bases and J 5 bases; bases outside gene matches: 8. These data also featured in a second study, about T cells in Graves' hyperthyroidism and ophthalmopathy. As that report states: Researchers ran a first-round RT-PCR on the TCR CDR3 using the HTBI primer set.

This TCR derives from a woman under 40 with Graves disease. The chain joins TRBV5-1 to TRBJ2-7, with 7 positions matching TRBD2. Source: peripheral blood mononuclear cells (PBMCs), taken at new diagnosis, from a patient treated with antithyroid drugs. The CDR3 sequence: CASSSGLDFHEQYF. The CDR3 nucleotides read TGCGCCAGCAGCTCCGGACTAGACTTCCACGAGCAGTACTTC.